These 32 T cell receptor beta chains share one sample of origin, sequenced in a study of blood T cell repertoires in COVID-19. Method: immunoSEQ multiplex PCR; TCRdb's copy keeps in-frame clones and lacks some. In the table there are more than 110,000 clones, 77% of which are singletons. The sample consisted of peripheral blood. These receptors were taken from a woman aged 45-60 years with active or convalescent COVID-19.

For this clone: This clone may be a read error of a much larger clone one base away. Additional DNA sequences in this sample encode the identical CDR3. This sequence joins TRBV5-4 and TRBJ1-2; D possibly corresponds to TRBD1 (6 bases). Germline values: CDR1 SGHNT, CDR2 YYREEE (reference sequence). The CDR3 is 13 amino acids. CDR3 in DNA: TGTGCTAGCAGCTGGGACACCAACTATGGCTACACCTTC. Translating gives CASSWDTNYGYTF. Filled out from reference TRBV5-4 and TRBJ1-2, the complete variable domain reads ETGVTQSPTHLIKTRGQQVTLRCSSQSGHNTVSWYQQALGQGPQFIFQYYREEENGRGNFPPRFSGLQFPNYSSELNVNALELDDSALYLCASSWDTNYGYTFGSGTRLTVV.

The V call is TRBV7-6, the J call TRBJ1-5, with unresolved D. The CDR3 is 19 residues long. V was clipped by 1 base and J by 0 bases, with 19 bases between them. CDR1 SGHVS and CDR2 FNYEAQ come from the germline V gene. DNA of the CDR3: TGTGCCAGCAGCTTAGAGCGGGCCGACCAGACGTATAGCAATCAGCCCCAGCATTTT. Amino acid sequence: CASSLERADQTYSNQPQHF.

This chain joins TRBV7-9 and TRBJ2-7; 9 nucleotides align to TRBD1. CDR3 size: 14 residues. Per the germline V gene, CDR1 is SEHNR and CDR2 is FQNEAQ (reference sequence). The V segment lost 1 base and the J segment 7 bases; nucleotides outside the gene matches: 5. The CDR3 is CASSLGGQGGEQYF. In DNA form, the CDR3 reads TGTGCCAGCAGCTTAGGGGGACAGGGAGGAGAGCAGTACTTC.

This clone showed up just a few times. The V and J genes are TRBV30 and TRBJ2-7, with 12 bases lining up with TRBD1. Looked up from germline, CDR1 is GTSNPN and CDR2 is SVGIG (reference sequence). This CDR3 comprises 14 residues. The V segment lost 4 bases and the J segment 7 bases; nucleotides outside the gene matches: 8. The CDR3 here is CAWIRGQGAGEQYF. CDR3 nucleotide sequence: TGTGCCTGGATACGGGGACAGGGGGCGGGGGAGCAGTACTTC.

The CDR3 nucleotides are TGTGCCAGCAGCGTTAGCGGGGGGGCTTACAATGAGCAGTTCTTC. It yields the protein CASSVSGGAYNEQFF. The chain couples TRBV7-2 to TRBJ2-1, with 11 bases identical to TRBD2. The CDR3 loop spans 15 amino acids. Germline V CDR1 and CDR2: SGHTA, FQGNSA. V gave up 5 bases and J gave up 4 bases; unmatched junction bases: 4.

There are a few counts of this clone. The genes are TRBV27 and TRBJ2-1; TRBD2 aligns across 8 bases. The CDR3 runs 14 residues. Trimming removed 5 bases from V and 9 bases from J; junction bases left unmatched: 9. CDR1 and CDR2 from the germline V gene are MNHEY and SMNVEV (reference sequence). The CDR3 region has the DNA TGTGCCAGCAGTCCAAAGCGGGAGTTTGGTGAGCAGTTCTTC. Translation gives CASSPKREFGEQFF.

This chain joins TRBV7-2 and TRBJ2-3; D is perhaps TRBD2 (6 bases). The CDR3 sequence is 15 residues long. Between the trimmed V and J ends, which lost 1 base and 3 bases, there was a span of 11 bases. From germline, CDR1 is SGHTA and CDR2 FQGNSA. CDR3: CASSLGGAGTDTQYF. The CDR3 region has the DNA TGTGCCAGCAGCTTAGGTGGGGCGGGGACAGATACGCAGTATTTT. Using reference TRBV7-2 and TRBJ2-3 for the parts outside the CDR3, the full variable domain is GAGVSQSPSNKVTEKGKDVELRCDPISGHTALYWYRQSLGQGLEFLIYFQGNSAPDKSGLPSDRFSAERTGGSVSTLTIQRTQQEDSAVYLCASSLGGAGTDTQYFGPGTRLTVL.

J is TRBJ2-5 and V is TRBV7-8; 8 bases agree with TRBD2. V dropped 2 bases and J dropped 3; count of bases not matched to a gene: 11. Looked up from germline, CDR1 is SGHVS and CDR2 is FQNEAQ. This CDR3 spans 17 amino acids. CDR3 amino acids: CASSLSPTGTRKETQYF. The CDR3 nucleotides read TGTGCCAGCAGCTTATCCCCAACGGGGACTAGAAAAGAGACCCAGTACTTC.

The V gene is TRBV10-3, the J gene TRBJ2-1; the D gene is possibly TRBD2 (6 bases). V was shortened by 6 bases and J by 0 bases, with 12 bases between the two germline ends. The V gene's germline CDR1 is ENHRY and CDR2 SYGVKD. The CDR3 runs to 15 residues. The CDR3 DNA sequence: TGTGCCATCAGCTCGGGACTCGACTCCTACAATGAGCAGTTCTTC. Its protein is CAISSGLDSYNEQFF.

This clone was observed a single time. J is TRBJ2-7 and V is TRBV6-5, with 11 bases that match TRBD2. The CDR3 loop spans 15 amino acids. The germline gives CDR1 MNHEY, CDR2 SVGAGI. The V and J ends lost 0 bases and 2 bases, in that order; junction bases with no gene match: 0. CDR3 amino acids: CASSYSTSGTYEQYF. CDR3 in DNA: TGTGCCAGCAGTTACTCGACTAGCGGGACCTACGAGCAGTACTTC.

V usage is TRBV2 and J usage is TRBJ2-3, with 8 nucleotides matching TRBD1. Germline trimming cut 2 bases from V and 5 bases from J; bases unmatched to any gene: 6. The CDR3 totals 15 residues. CDR1 and CDR2 from the germline V gene are SNHLY and FYNNEI. The CDR3 nucleotides read TGTGCCAGCAGTGAATCCCAGGGGGCGCGAGATACGCAGTATTTT. The encoded protein is CASSESQGARDTQYF.

The chain carries TRBV5-4 and TRBJ2-7; D possibly corresponds to TRBD1 (6 bases). The CDR3 is made up of 13 amino acids. Germline V CDR1 and CDR2: SGHNT, YYREEE (reference sequence). Trimming stripped 0 bases from V and 2 bases from J, with 6 bases between. CDR3 sequence: CASSLGGPYEQYF. CDR3 bases: TGTGCCAGCAGCTTGGGGGGGCCCTACGAGCAGTACTTC.

This chain uses TRBV6-2 or TRBV6-3 with TRBJ2-1; TRBD2 matches 9 bases. V shed 6 bases, J shed 12 bases, and the junction held 12 bases outside the gene matches. Germline V gives CDR1 MNHEY, CDR2 SVGEGT. The CDR3 extends over 14 amino acids. CDR3 nucleotide sequence: TGTGCCAGCAGCCGGCTAGCGGGGATCCAAGGGCAGTTCTTC. Translation: CASSRLAGIQGQFF.

V gene TRBV4-2 combines with J gene TRBJ2-7; TRBD2 matches at 9 bases. Per germline, CDR1 LGHNA and CDR2 YNFKEQ. V lost 0 bases to trimming and J lost 1 base; unmatched junction nucleotides: 4. The CDR3 consists of 16 residues. The CDR3 protein is CASSQEIAGVSYEQYF. In nucleotides, the CDR3 is TGTGCCAGCAGCCAAGAAATAGCGGGGGTGTCCTACGAGCAGTACTTC.

This clone was seen only a few times. The chain has TRBV7-2 and TRBJ1-2, with TRBD1 identical over 11 bases. The germline gives CDR1 SGHTA, CDR2 FQGNSA. V lost 8 bases, J lost 4 bases, and 6 bases stayed unmatched. The CDR3 loop spans 14 amino acids. The CDR3 protein is CASSDRGRGYGYTF. The CDR3, as DNA: TGTGCCAGCTCGGACAGGGGGCGTGGCTATGGCTACACCTTC.

V usage is TRBV7-9 and J usage is TRBJ2-1, with 8 bases matching TRBD2. The length of the CDR3 is 15 residues. J was trimmed by 6 bases and V by 2 bases; bases with no gene match: 6. The germline gives CDR1 SEHNR, CDR2 FQNEAQ (reference sequence). Here the CDR3 DNA reads TGTGCCAGCAGCTTAATCGGGGGGGCACTCAATGAGCAGTTCTTC. Its protein is CASSLIGGALNEQFF.

A few counts support this clone. J is TRBJ1-2 and V is TRBV4-3, with D perhaps matching TRBD1 (6 bases). Germline CDR1 reads LGHNA; CDR2 reads YSLEER. V was trimmed by 1 base and J by 8 bases, leaving 20 bases between them. The CDR3 runs 16 residues. The CDR3 bases are TGCGCCAGCAGCCAAGGGTACACCACAGGGATGGGGGGCTACACCTTC. This codes for CASSQGYTTGMGGYTF.

The chain uses TRBV4-2 and TRBJ1-1, with D perhaps TRBD1 (5 bases). CDR1 is LGHNA, CDR2 YNFKEQ, per germline. The CDR3 has 14 amino acids. Trimming left V 1 base short and J 1 base short, with 7 bases between. The CDR3 nucleotides are TGTGCCAGCAGCCAAGGGCAGGGGAACACTGAAGCTTTCTTT. It translates to CASSQGQGNTEAFF.

The V and J genes are TRBV5-1 and TRBJ1-6; D not resolved. Germline loops: CDR1 SGHRS, CDR2 YFSETQ. The CDR3 covers 14 residues. V lost 0 bases and J lost 8, with 9 bases in between. As DNA, the CDR3 is TGCGCCAGCAGCTTGGACAGTCAGGATTCACCCCTCCACTTT. The encoded protein is CASSLDSQDSPLHF.

V and J are TRBV7-3 and TRBJ2-1, with D tentatively TRBD1 (5 bases). Germline loops: CDR1 SGHTA, CDR2 FQGTGA. V shed 4 bases and J shed 0 bases, with 10 bases lying between them. This CDR3 spans 15 amino acids. The CDR3 DNA follows: TGTGCCAGCAGCTCCAGGGCAAGCTCCTACAATGAGCAGTTCTTC. Protein: CASSSRASSYNEQFF.

This clone occurred a few times. The chain links TRBV18 to TRBJ2-4; D is perhaps TRBD2 (6 bases). CDR1 and CDR2 from the germline V gene are KGHSH and LQKENI. With 0 bases removed from V and 1 base from J, the gap between germline ends came to 25 bases. This CDR3 is built from 21 residues. CDR3 sequence reads: CASSPPLMIPRGGRAKNIQYF. As DNA, the CDR3 is TGTGCCAGCTCACCACCTCTCATGATCCCAAGGGGAGGTCGTGCCAAAAACATTCAGTACTTC.

As for this clone: In the same sample, other DNA sequences code for this CDR3. The genes are TRBV20-1 and TRBJ1-5; D unclear. Germline V gives CDR1 DFQATT, CDR2 SNEGSKA (reference sequence). The CDR3 has 11 amino acids. V lost 3 bases and J lost 6, with 6 bases in between. The CDR3 bases are TGCAGTGCTAGGGCAGGTCAGCCCCAGCATTTT. It encodes CSARAGQPQHF.

The CDR3, as DNA: TGTGCCAGCAGCTACGACAGGGACCAGCCCCAGCATTTT. Amino acids: CASSYDRDQPQHF. V is TRBV11-1 and J is TRBJ1-5, with TRBD1 matching 7 bases. This CDR3 region has 13 residues. Germline V gives CDR1 SGHAT, CDR2 FQDESV (reference sequence). Trimming took 4 bases from V and 7 from J; bases not matched to a gene: 4.

This clone was counted between two and nine times. This chain joins TRBV7-2 and TRBJ2-7, with D unclear. V lost 1 base and J 3 bases, leaving 7 bases between the germline ends. Germline CDR1 reads SGHTA; CDR2 reads FQGNSA. This CDR3 is built from 13 residues. CDR3 loop: CASSLEAYYEQYF. CDR3 DNA: TGTGCCAGCAGCTTAGAAGCTTACTACGAGCAGTACTTC.

The chain uses TRBV6-5 and TRBJ1-3, with a weak D call TRBD1 (6 bases). This CDR3 is built from 13 residues. Germline CDR1 MNHEY, CDR2 SVGAGI. The germline V and J ends were trimmed by 6 bases and 4 bases, with 10 bases remaining between them. The CDR3 nucleotides read TGTGCCAGCAGACGGGACACAGGAAACACCATATATTTT. Translating it yields CASRRDTGNTIYF.

The chain couples TRBV2 to TRBJ2-2; 8 bases match TRBD2. V lost 5 bases and J lost 4; bases outside the gene matches: 9. The CDR3 extends over 16 amino acids. The V gene's germline CDR1 is SNHLY and CDR2 FYNNEI. The CDR3 spells CASSYPVAGRTGELFF. In nucleotides, the CDR3 is TGTGCCAGCAGTTATCCCGTAGCGGGGCGCACCGGGGAGCTGTTTTTT.

J is TRBJ1-2 and V is TRBV11-2, with no clear D. Germline CDR1 reads SGHAT; CDR2 reads FQNNGV. Trimming removed 5 bases from V and 0 bases from J, with 13 bases in between. The CDR3 sequence is 15 residues long. CDR3 in amino acids: CASSLVRSANYGYTF. The CDR3 bases are TGTGCCAGCAGCCTCGTCCGGTCCGCTAACTATGGCTACACCTTC.

This clone has at least ten counts. V gene TRBV25-1 combines with J gene TRBJ2-3, with a possible D match to TRBD1 (5 bases). CDR3 length: 15 amino acids. Germline-derived CDR1 and CDR2 are MGHDK and SYGVNS. V was shortened by 4 bases and J by 4 bases, with 15 bases between the two germline ends. CDR3 DNA: TGTGCCAGCAGTGCGCCACCCCAGGGTGCAGATACGCAGTATTTT. Its protein product is CASSAPPQGADTQYF.

CDR3 sequence (DNA): TGCGCCAGCAGCTTCCAAACAGGGACAAAGTACAATGAGCAGTTCTTC. Its translation: CASSFQTGTKYNEQFF. The genes are TRBV5-1 and TRBJ2-1; TRBD1 is a possible D gene (6 bases). V dropped 2 bases and J dropped 4 bases, with 16 bases sitting between them. The germline CDR1 and CDR2 sequences are SGHRS and YFSETQ. The CDR3 totals 16 residues.

V gene TRBV5-6 combines with J gene TRBJ2-7, with D perhaps TRBD2 (5 bases). V dropped 10 bases and J dropped 3 bases, with 17 bases sitting between them. The CDR3 has 13 residues. In germline, CDR1 is SGHDT, CDR2 YYEEEE. The CDR3 loop is CASVGGGGYEQYF. Written as DNA, the CDR3 is TGTGCCTCGGTGGGCGGAGGTGGCTACGAGCAGTACTTC.

The CDR3 region has the DNA TGTGCCAGCAGCTTGGATGTTGCGGGAGCAGTCTACAATGAGCAGTTCTTC. Residues: CASSLDVAGAVYNEQFF. The chain joins TRBV5-4 to TRBJ2-1, with 7 bases identical to TRBD2. CDR1 is SGHNT, CDR2 YYREEE, per germline (reference sequence). V shed 0 bases, J shed 3 bases, and the junction held 9 bases outside the gene matches. The CDR3 contains 17 residues.

The chain joins TRBV6-5 to TRBJ1-1; D not resolved. Deletions cut 0 bases from V and 5 bases from J, with 13 bases between. The CDR3 length is 15 residues. CDR1 MNHEY and CDR2 SVGAGI come from the germline V gene. CDR3 sequence (DNA): TGTGCCAGCAGTTACTCGAAGGGAGTACGGACTGAAGCTTTCTTT. It codes for CASSYSKGVRTEAFF.